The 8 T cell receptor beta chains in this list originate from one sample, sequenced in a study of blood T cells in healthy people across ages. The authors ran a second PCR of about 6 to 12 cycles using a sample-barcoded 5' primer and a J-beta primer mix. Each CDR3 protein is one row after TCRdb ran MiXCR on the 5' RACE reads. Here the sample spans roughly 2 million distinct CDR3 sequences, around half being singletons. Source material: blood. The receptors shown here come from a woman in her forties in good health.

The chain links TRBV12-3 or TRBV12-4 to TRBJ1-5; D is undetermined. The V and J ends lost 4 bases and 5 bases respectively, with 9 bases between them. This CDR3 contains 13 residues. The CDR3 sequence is CASSCFGDQPQHF. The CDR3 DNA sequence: TGTGCCAGCAGTTGCTTCGGCGATCAGCCCCAGCATTTT.

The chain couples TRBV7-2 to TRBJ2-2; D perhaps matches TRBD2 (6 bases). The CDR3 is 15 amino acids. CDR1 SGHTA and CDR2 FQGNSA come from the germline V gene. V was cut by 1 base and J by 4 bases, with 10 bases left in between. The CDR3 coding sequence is TGTGCCAGCAGCTTAGATGTCGGGGGCACCGGGGAGCTGTTTTTT. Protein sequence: CASSLDVGGTGELFF.

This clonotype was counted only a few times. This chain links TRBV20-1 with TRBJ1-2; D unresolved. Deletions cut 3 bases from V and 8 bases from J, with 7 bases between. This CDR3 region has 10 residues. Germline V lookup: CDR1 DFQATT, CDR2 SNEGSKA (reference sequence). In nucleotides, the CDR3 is TGCAGTGCTAGTTTGGGGGGCTACACCTTC. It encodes CSASLGGYTF.

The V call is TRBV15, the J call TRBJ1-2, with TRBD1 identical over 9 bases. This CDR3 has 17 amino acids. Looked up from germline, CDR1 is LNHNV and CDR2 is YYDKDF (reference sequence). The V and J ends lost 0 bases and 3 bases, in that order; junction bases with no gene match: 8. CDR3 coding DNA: TGTGCCACCAGCAGAGATTTTAGTAGGACAGGGGACTATGGCTACACCTTC. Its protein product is CATSRDFSRTGDYGYTF.

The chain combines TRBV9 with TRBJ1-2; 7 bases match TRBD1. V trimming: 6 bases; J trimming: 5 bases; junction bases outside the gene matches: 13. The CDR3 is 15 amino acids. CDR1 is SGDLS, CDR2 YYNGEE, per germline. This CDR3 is CASTQTGTASYGYTF. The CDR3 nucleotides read TGTGCCAGCACCCAAACCGGGACAGCGAGTTATGGCTACACCTTC.

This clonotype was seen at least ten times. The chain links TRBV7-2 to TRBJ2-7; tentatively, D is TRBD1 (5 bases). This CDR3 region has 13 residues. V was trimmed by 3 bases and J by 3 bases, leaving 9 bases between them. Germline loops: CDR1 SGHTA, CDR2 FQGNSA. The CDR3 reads CASSLGRVYEQYF. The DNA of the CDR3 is TGTGCCAGCAGCTTGGGCAGGGTCTACGAGCAGTACTTC. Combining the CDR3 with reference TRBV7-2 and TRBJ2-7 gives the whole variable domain GAGVSQSPSNKVTEKGKDVELRCDPISGHTALYWYRQSLGQGLEFLIYFQGNSAPDKSGLPSDRFSAERTGGSVSTLTIQRTQQEDSAVYLCASSLGRVYEQYFGPGTRLTVT.

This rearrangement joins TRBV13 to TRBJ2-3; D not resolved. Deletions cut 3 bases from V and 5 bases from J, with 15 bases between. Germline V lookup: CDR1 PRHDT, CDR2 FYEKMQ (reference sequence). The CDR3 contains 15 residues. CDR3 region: CASSFPMGPVDTQYF. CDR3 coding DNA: TGTGCCAGCAGCTTCCCCATGGGCCCGGTAGATACGCAGTATTTT.

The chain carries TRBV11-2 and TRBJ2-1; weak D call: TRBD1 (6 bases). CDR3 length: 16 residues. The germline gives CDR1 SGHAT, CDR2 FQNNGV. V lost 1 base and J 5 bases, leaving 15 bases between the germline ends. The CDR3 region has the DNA TGTGCCAGCAGCTTAGGGGACAACCGGCCGAACAATGAGCAGTTCTTC. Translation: CASSLGDNRPNNEQFF.